The clone carrying this TCR beta chain was counted a few times. Its target is unknown. The source of the sample is a study of T cells in Graves' hyperthyroidism and ophthalmopathy. The length of the CDR3 is 16 residues. Germline V gene sequence: CDR1 SNHLY, CDR2 FYNNEI. V lost 3 bases, J lost 1 base, and 14 bases lay in between. Researchers took RNA transcripts and amplified the TCR beta CDR3 regions from them. HTBI primers were used for first-round RT-PCR of the TCR CDR3. TCRdb redid the calling of the multiplex PCR reads with MiXCR, one entry per CDR3 protein. This sample yields hundreds of thousands of distinct CDR3 sequences, of which less than 25% are seen a single time; around a third belongs to the top ten. Among ophthalmopathy patients, the Clinical Activity Score reached at least 3, the NOSPECS grade reached at least 4, and duration remained under 3 months. PBMCs were collected from an approximately 9.2 ml volume of fresh peripheral blood.

Points from the study as a whole: Most thyroid clonotypes that were expanded above 0.001 also turned up in blood. Ophthalmopathy could be told apart from stable hyperthyroidism with a 13 V-J model.

The sequenced sample consisted of blood. The chain recombines TRBV2 with TRBJ2-3; D uncertain. The clonotype originates from a man aged 25-40 years with Graves' ophthalmopathy. For the CDR3, the DNA is TGTGCCAGCAGTGACGTTAGGTTCTGGGGCACAGATACGCAGTATTTT. It is translated as CASSDVRFWGTDTQYF.